This is a list of T cell receptor beta chains from one sample in a study of human T cells and chemical hapten exposure. TCRdb fed the RACE reads into MiXCR, producing one record per CDR3 protein. The sample contains 95,000 to 150,000 distinct CDR3 sequences, roughly an eighth of which appear only once. The starting material was whole blood, obtained in connection with sensitization to the hapten diphenylcyclopropenone (DPC). These receptors were obtained from a man aged 18 to 29 with alopecia areata. Some clones in this sample may be carry-over from other donors' samples. CDR3s include the opening cysteine and the closing phenylalanine or tryptophan. A D gene is named only where the DNA matches it firmly. The listing skips clone size in some rows; elsewhere it reads once, few, many or a size class.

v_gene	j_gene	len	d_gene	abundance	CDR3nt	CDR3aa
TRBV24-1	TRBJ2-1	15	-	-	TGTGCCACCAGTGATTGGACCTACCAGAACAATGAGCAGTTCTTC	CATSDWTYQNNEQFF
TRBV19	TRBJ2-3	17	TRBD2	-	TGTGCCAGTAGTATCATGGCGGGGGGTTCTAGCACAGATACGCAGTATTTT	CASSIMAGGSSTDTQYF
TRBV6-4	TRBJ2-2	16	TRBD1	-	TGTGCCAGCAGTGACTCGGCACAGGGGGTCACCGGGGAGCTGTTTTTT	CASSDSAQGVTGELFF
TRBV5-5	TRBJ1-1	13	-	many	TGTGCCAGCAGCTTGGGGCCGGGCACTGAAGCTTTCTTT	CASSLGPGTEAFF
TRBV29-1	TRBJ2-5	11	TRBD1	many	TGCAGCGTTGAAGAGGAGGGGACAGGTTACTTC	CSVEEEGTGYF
TRBV25-1	TRBJ1-4	16	TRBD1	few	TGTGCCAGCAGTGAATTTACTGGGACAGGGGGTGAAAAACTGTTTTTT	CASSEFTGTGGEKLFF
TRBV6-2/TRBV6-3	TRBJ1-1	14	TRBD1	few	TGTGCCAGCAGTGTCTGGACAGGGAAACTTGAAGCTTTCTTT	CASSVWTGKLEAFF
TRBV4-3	TRBJ2-1	16	-	few	TGCGCCAGCAGCCAGAGTGTCCTAGCGCGAGGCGGTGAGCAGTTCTTC	CASSQSVLARGGEQFF
TRBV10-1	TRBJ1-1	19	TRBD1	many	TGCGCCAGCAGACCGACAGGGTACGGCCGGGCAGGTACGAACACTGAAGCTTTCTTT	CASRPTGYGRAGTNTEAFF
TRBV6-5	TRBJ1-1	18	TRBD1	-	TGTGCCAGCAGCTCCGCGGGACAGGGGAGGAGTATGAACACTGAAGCTTTCTTT	CASSSAGQGRSMNTEAFF
TRBV13	TRBJ1-2	15	TRBD1	-	TGTGCCAGCAGCCTCCGACAGGGGGGTAACTATGGCTACACCTTC	CASSLRQGGNYGYTF
TRBV5-1	TRBJ1-3	14	TRBD1	few	TGCGCCAGCAGCTCAGGACAGGGAACGAACACCATATATTTT	CASSSGQGTNTIYF
TRBV6-5	TRBJ2-2	14	-	few	TGTGCCAGCAGTTACTCCAGGAACACCGGGGAGCTGTTTTTT	CASSYSRNTGELFF
TRBV20-1	TRBJ2-3	14	TRBD2	few	TGCAGTGCTAGAGTAGCGGGGGGTTCAGATACGCAGTATTTT	CSARVAGGSDTQYF
TRBV28	TRBJ2-3	13	-	-	TGTGCCAGCAGTAGGGACCTCACAGATACGCAGTATTTT	CASSRDLTDTQYF
TRBV20-1	TRBJ1-1	11	-	few	TGCAGTGCCCCACAAGACACTGAAGCTTTCTTT	CSAPQDTEAFF
TRBV29-1	TRBJ2-3	11	-	-	TGCAGCGTTGTAAACCTGAATACGCAGTATTTT	CSVVNLNTQYF
TRBV7-9	TRBJ2-7	14	TRBD1	-	TGTGCCAGCAGCCGGACAGGGAACCCCTACGAGCAGTACTTC	CASSRTGNPYEQYF
TRBV20-1	TRBJ2-3	16	TRBD2	once	TGCAGTGCTAGATGGTTCGGTCGGGGGGAAACAGATACGCAGTATTTT	CSARWFGRGETDTQYF
TRBV20-1	TRBJ2-5	16	TRBD2	-	TGCAGTGCTGAACAAATTCTAGCGGGGCGGCACGAGACCCAGTACTTC	CSAEQILAGRHETQYF
TRBV9	TRBJ2-5	16	-	few	TGTGCCAGCAGCCTAGCCATCGGGGCAGGGCAAGAGACCCAGTACTTC	CASSLAIGAGQETQYF
TRBV5-4	TRBJ1-6	13	TRBD1	few	TGTGCCAGCAGAGCTGACAGGGCCTCACCCCTCCACTTT	CASRADRASPLHF
TRBV9	TRBJ2-3	16	TRBD2	few	TGTGCCAGCAGCGTAGCGTCTAGCGGGGATCCAGATACGCAGTATTTT	CASSVASSGDPDTQYF
TRBV29-1	TRBJ2-7	11	-	few	TGCAGCGTTGCGACGGGCTGGGAGCAGTACTTC	CSVATGWEQYF
TRBV6-2/TRBV6-3	TRBJ1-1	11	-	-	TGTGCCATCGTCCAGGGAACTGAAGCTTTCTTT	CAIVQGTEAFF
TRBV14	TRBJ1-2	16	TRBD1	-	TGTGCCAGCAGCCTTTTGAAGGGGGCGCCTAACTATGGCTACACCTTC	CASSLLKGAPNYGYTF
TRBV20-1	TRBJ1-4	13	-	-	TGCAGTGCTAGAGCAGACAGGCGTGAAAAACTGTTTTTT	CSARADRREKLFF
TRBV15	TRBJ2-3	21	TRBD2	-	TGTGCCACCAGCAGAGATCTCGGACTAGCGGGGGGACCGCTTAGCACAGATACGCAGTATTTT	CATSRDLGLAGGPLSTDTQYF
TRBV2	TRBJ2-6	15	-	-	TGTGCCAGCAGGGGAGGAACATCTGGGGCCAACGTCCTGACTTTC	CASRGGTSGANVLTF
TRBV7-2	TRBJ1-1	14	-	many	TGTGCCAGCAGCTTAGGAGGGGCGAACACTGAAGCTTTCTTT	CASSLGGANTEAFF
TRBV28	TRBJ1-3	17	TRBD1	few	TGTGCCAGCAGTTTTTCGACAGGGGGTACAAGCGGAAACACCATATATTTT	CASSFSTGGTSGNTIYF
TRBV7-9	TRBJ2-7	15	TRBD1	many	TGTGCCAGCAGCTATCCCCCCCAGGGGGCCTACGAGCAGTACTTC	CASSYPPQGAYEQYF
TRBV12-3/TRBV12-4	TRBJ2-2	14	TRBD2	many	TGTGCCAGCAGTCTTCAGGGAGGGACCGGGGAGCTGTTTTTT	CASSLQGGTGELFF
TRBV10-3	TRBJ1-5	13	TRBD1	few	TGTGCCACCGGACAGGGACTCAATCAGCCCCAGCATTTT	CATGQGLNQPQHF
TRBV4-3	TRBJ2-5	16	-	once	TGCGCCAGCAGCCAAGATTACGGCGCGGAGTTCCAGACCCAGTACTTC	CASSQDYGAEFQTQYF
TRBV20-1	TRBJ1-1	12	-	-	TGCAGTGCTAGAGATGGTAGGACTGAAGCTTTCTTT	CSARDGRTEAFF
TRBV29-1	TRBJ2-7	10	-	few	TGCAGCGTCCGCGAGGACGAGCAGTACTTC	CSVREDEQYF
TRBV29-1	TRBJ2-7	11	-	-	TGCAGCGTTGAAAGGGATTACGAGCAGTACTTC	CSVERDYEQYF
TRBV28	TRBJ2-5	14	TRBD1	-	TGTGCCAGCAGTTTTACAGGGGGCAAAGAGACCCAGTACTTC	CASSFTGGKETQYF
TRBV3-1	TRBJ2-5	13	-	-	TGTGCCAGCAGCCAAGCGGGTCTTGAGACCCAGTACTTC	CASSQAGLETQYF
TRBV4-3	TRBJ1-2	15	-	-	TGCGCCAGCAGCCAAGGGTCCGGGACGAACTATGGCTACACCTTC	CASSQGSGTNYGYTF
TRBV7-2	TRBJ2-7	15	TRBD1	few	TGTGCCAGCAGCTTAGCAGGGACAGGGATTAACGAGCAGTACTTC	CASSLAGTGINEQYF